Shown below are 18 T cell receptor beta chains from a single sample sequenced in a study of blood T cell repertoires in COVID-19. The method was immunoSEQ multiplex PCR; TCRdb's version includes in-frame clones alone and lacks a portion of them. The sample lists around 160,000 clones, less than 90% seen once, with about 39% in the top ten. Sample: peripheral blood. Receptors were obtained from a human donor in a cohort sampled during active COVID-19.

This chain links TRBV18 with TRBJ2-3; D unresolved. V dropped 6 bases and J dropped 2 bases, with 12 bases sitting between them. Per the germline V gene, CDR1 is KGHSH and CDR2 is LQKENI. The CDR3 contains 14 residues. In DNA, the CDR3 is TGTGCCAGCTCCCCCCCCGGAGACACAGATACGCAGTATTTT. Its translation is CASSPPGDTDTQYF.

The chain is built from TRBV18 and TRBJ2-7; 7 nucleotides agree with TRBD2. Losses at the gene ends were 1 base for V and 5 bases for J; bases not matched to a gene: 8. This CDR3 spans 15 amino acids. In germline, CDR1 is KGHSH, CDR2 LQKENI. The CDR3 DNA follows: TGTGCCAGCTCACCACGGGGAGGGGTGGTCGACGAGCAGTACTTC. It is translated as CASSPRGGVVDEQYF. The variable domain in full, completed from reference TRBV18 and TRBJ2-7, reads NAGVMQNPRHLVRRRGQEARLRCSPMKGHSHVYWYRQLPEEGLKFMVYLQKENIIDESGMPKERFSAEFPKEGPSILRIQQVVRGDSAAYFCASSPRGGVVDEQYFGPGTRLTVT.

This chain joins TRBV11-3 and TRBJ1-2; possible D gene TRBD1, 6 bases. The V gene's germline CDR1 is SGHNT and CDR2 YENEEA. The CDR3 is 14 amino acids. V was trimmed by 5 bases and J by 4 bases, leaving 14 bases between them. The CDR3 DNA sequence: TGTGCCAGCAGCCCAGCAGGGGTGGGCTATGGCTACACCTTC. Encoded protein: CASSPAGVGYGYTF.

The chain employs TRBV19 and TRBJ2-3; 7 positions agree with TRBD2. The CDR3 loop spans 14 amino acids. The V and J ends lost 5 bases and 2 bases, in that order; junction bases with no gene match: 4. Germline CDR1 reads LNHDA; CDR2 reads SQIVND (reference sequence). The CDR3 sequence: CASSDRGVTDTQYF. The CDR3 DNA reads as TGTGCCAGTAGTGATCGGGGGGTCACAGATACGCAGTATTTT.

The V and J genes are TRBV5-1 and TRBJ1-4; weak D call: TRBD1 (5 bases). This CDR3 spans 14 amino acids. Trimming removed 5 bases from V and 4 bases from J, with 12 bases in between. Germline V gene sequence: CDR1 SGHRS, CDR2 YFSETQ. The CDR3 region has the DNA TGCGCCAGCAGTCGACAGCCTAGTAATGAAAAACTGTTTTTT. As protein: CASSRQPSNEKLFF.

The chain uses TRBV5-1 and TRBJ1-4; TRBD1 matches 8 bases. The CDR3 has 15 amino acids. In germline, CDR1 is SGHRS, CDR2 YFSETQ. The J segment lost 8 bases and the V segment lost 2 bases, leaving 8 bases of the junction unmatched. The CDR3 region is CASSFNRGGNEKLFF. The CDR3 DNA reads TGCGCCAGCAGCTTCAACAGGGGGGGGAACGAAAAACTGTTTTTT.

This CDR3 reads CASSKDIDYGYTF. DNA of the CDR3: TGTGCCAGCAGCAAGGACATTGACTATGGCTACACCTTC. This chain uses TRBV3-1 (or the pseudogene TRBV3-2) with TRBJ1-2; D perhaps matches TRBD1 (5 bases). V was shortened by 5 bases and J by 3 bases, with 10 bases between the two germline ends. CDR1 and CDR2 (germline): LGHDT, YNNKEL (reference sequence). This CDR3 spans 13 amino acids.

CDR3 region: CASSLGRFRGQRSTEAFF. The CDR3 DNA reads as TGTGCCAGCAGCTTAGGCCGGTTCAGGGGGCAGAGGAGCACTGAAGCTTTCTTT. The chain is built from TRBV11-3 and TRBJ1-1; 8 bases are a match to TRBD1. Trimming cost V 1 base and J 4 bases; bases outside gene matches: 14. This CDR3 spans 18 amino acids. CDR1 SGHNT and CDR2 YENEEA come from the germline V gene.

As DNA, the CDR3 is TGTGCCAGCAGCCTCAGGACAGGGGGGAACAATGAGCAGTTCTTC. Its translation: CASSLRTGGNNEQFF. The chain has TRBV9 and TRBJ2-1; TRBD1 aligns across 10 bases. CDR3 size: 15 residues. V shed 4 bases and J 5 bases; nucleotides not matched to a gene: 6. CDR1 SGDLS and CDR2 YYNGEE come from the germline V gene.

The chain has TRBV6-2 or TRBV6-3 and TRBJ1-1, with TRBD1 matching over 7 bases. The J segment lost 3 bases and the V segment lost 6 bases, leaving 10 bases of the junction unmatched. Germline CDR1 reads MNHEY; CDR2 reads SVGEGT. The CDR3 runs 15 residues. The CDR3 loop reads CASSPFGRGDTEAFF. The CDR3 bases are TGTGCCAGCAGCCCTTTTGGCAGGGGGGACACTGAAGCTTTCTTT.

Comments on this clone: A junction boundary mismatches the germline segment, possibly from a read error. The chain carries TRBV6-1 and TRBJ2-6; D may be TRBD1 (6 bases). This CDR3 has 16 amino acids. The germline CDR1 and CDR2 sequences are MNHNS and SASEGT. The CDR3 region is CASNEGAGAGANVLTF. CDR3 DNA sequence: TGTGCCAGCAATGAAGGGGCAGGGGCAGGGGCCAACGTCCTGACTTTC.

V usage is TRBV7-2 and J usage is TRBJ1-4, with a possible D match to TRBD1 (6 bases). This CDR3 spans 14 amino acids. Germline-derived CDR1 and CDR2 are SGHTA and FQGNSA. V was trimmed by 5 bases and J by 4 bases, leaving 11 bases between them. The DNA for the CDR3 is TGTGCCAGCAGCGCCGGACAGCTTAATGAAAAACTGTTTTTT. It specifies CASSAGQLNEKLFF.

The chain is built from TRBV2 and TRBJ2-5; tentatively, D is TRBD1 (6 bases). The CDR3 is 13 amino acids. Deletions cut 7 bases from V and 2 bases from J, with 11 bases between. Germline lookup yields CDR1 SNHLY and CDR2 FYNNEI. CDR3 residues: CASTWQGQETQYF. The CDR3 nucleotides read TGTGCCAGCACTTGGCAGGGGCAAGAGACCCAGTACTTC. The complete variable domain, with remaining parts taken from reference TRBV2 and TRBJ2-5, reads EPEVTQTPSHQVTQMGQEVILRCVPISNHLYFYWYRQILGQKVEFLVSFYNNEISEKSEIFDDQFSVERPDGSNFTLKIRSTKLEDSAMYFCASTWQGQETQYFGPGTRLLVL.

The chain links TRBV28 to TRBJ2-7; a possible D gene is TRBD1 (6 bases). The V end lost 11 bases, the J end lost 2 bases, and 10 bases lay between the germline ends. The CDR3 totals 11 residues. The V gene's germline CDR1 is MDHEN and CDR2 SYDVKM. The CDR3 protein is CAAEGAYEQYF. DNA for the CDR3: TGTGCCGCCGAGGGGGCCTACGAGCAGTACTTC.

This chain joins TRBV28 and TRBJ1-5; D unresolved. This CDR3 comprises 12 residues. Germline CDR1 and CDR2: MDHEN and SYDVKM. Trimming removed 3 bases from V and 5 bases from J, with 5 bases in between. CDR3 bases: TGTGCCAGCAGTTTGGTAGATCAGCCCCAGCATTTT. Protein product: CASSLVDQPQHF.

This rearrangement joins TRBV30 to TRBJ2-3, with 8 positions matching TRBD2. V lost 2 bases and J lost 6; bases outside the gene matches: 7. Germline CDR1 is GTSNPN and CDR2 is SVGIG (reference sequence). The CDR3 contains 14 residues. CDR3 nucleotide sequence: TGTGCCTGGAGTCCTTCGGGGACTAGGGATACGCAGTATTTT. Protein sequence: CAWSPSGTRDTQYF.

This chain links TRBV27 with TRBJ2-7; 8 nucleotides line up with TRBD2. V shed 2 bases, J shed 4 bases, and the junction held 7 bases outside the gene matches. The CDR3 is 15 residues long. Germline lookup yields CDR1 MNHEY and CDR2 SMNVEV (reference sequence). This CDR3 is CASSLAGTREYEQYF. The CDR3 DNA is TGTGCCAGCAGTTTAGCCGGGACTAGGGAGTACGAGCAGTACTTC.

This clone has just a few counts. The chain recombines TRBV12-3 or TRBV12-4 with TRBJ1-1; D gene uncertain. Trimming shortened V by 8 bases and J by 5 bases, and 15 bases separated the two germline ends. This CDR3 spans 13 amino acids. This CDR3 is CASAPKSNTEAFF. CDR3 DNA sequence: TGTGCCAGCGCCCCTAAGTCGAATACTGAAGCTTTCTTT.